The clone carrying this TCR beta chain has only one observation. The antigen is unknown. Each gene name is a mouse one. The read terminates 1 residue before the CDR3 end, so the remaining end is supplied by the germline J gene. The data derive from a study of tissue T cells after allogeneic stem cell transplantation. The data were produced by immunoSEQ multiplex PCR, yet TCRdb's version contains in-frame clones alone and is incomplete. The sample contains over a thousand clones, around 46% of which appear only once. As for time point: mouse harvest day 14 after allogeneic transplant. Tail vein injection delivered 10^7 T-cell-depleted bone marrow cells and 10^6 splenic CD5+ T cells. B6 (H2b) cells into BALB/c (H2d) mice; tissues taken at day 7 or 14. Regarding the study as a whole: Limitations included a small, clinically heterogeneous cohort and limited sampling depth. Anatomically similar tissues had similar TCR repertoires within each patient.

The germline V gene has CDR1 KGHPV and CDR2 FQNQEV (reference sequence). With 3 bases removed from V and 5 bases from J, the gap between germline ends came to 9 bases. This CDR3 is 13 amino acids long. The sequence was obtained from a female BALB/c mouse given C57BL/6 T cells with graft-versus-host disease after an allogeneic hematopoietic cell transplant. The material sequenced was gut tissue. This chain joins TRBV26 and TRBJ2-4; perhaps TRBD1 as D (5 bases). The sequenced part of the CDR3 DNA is TGTGCCAGCAGTCTCCGCAGGGTAAACACCTTGTAC. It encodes CASSLRRVNTLY. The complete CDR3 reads CASSLRRVNTLYF.